This TCR beta chain was recovered during a study of brain T cells in children with intractable seizures. Time point reported: blood from clinic visit 5 months post-surgery; TSC patient then seizure free. The CDR3 loop spans 14 amino acids. Trimming cost V 0 bases and J 0 bases; bases outside gene matches: 0. Germline CDR1 SGHRS, CDR2 YFSETQ. TCRdb's table, derived via immunoSEQ multiplex PCR, lists solely in-frame clones and lacks some. The top ten clones hold about 6% of a sample with 300,000 to 400,000 clones, approximately 93% of them seen once. The chain has TRBV5-1 and TRBJ2-7; 7 bases agree with TRBD1. This sequence originates from a boy less than two years old with tuberous sclerosis and intractable seizures. This specimen consisted of peripheral blood, obtained more than 4 months after surgery. CDR3 nucleotides: TGCGCCAGCAGCTTGGGGGACAGCTCCTACGAGCAGTACTTC. This translates into CASSLGDSSYEQYF.